The sequence of this TCR beta chain was determined in a study of post-analysis software for immune sequencing data. This clonotype was picked up many times. Its cognate antigen is unknown. J gave up 6 bases and V 4 bases, and 11 bases lay outside the gene matches. CDR1 and CDR2 (germline): SGHRS, YFSETQ. The CDR3 is 17 residues long. TCR beta libraries were prepared from cDNA with unique molecular identifiers. TCRdb re-called the PCR reads with MiXCR, one entry per CDR3 protein. This table holds 700,000 to 900,000 distinct CDR3 sequences, roughly 50% found once. Study-level findings and limits: Samples from a shared batch, those prepared together, strongly co-clustered by F measure. A significant reduction in normalized Chao1 diversity was observed in multiple sclerosis patients versus controls. Compared with controls, patients had more of about 5 TRBV segments, including TRBV5-6, TRBV5-1 and TRBV20-1.

Source material: blood. This clonotype was sampled from a girl aged 10 to 17 with multiple sclerosis. V usage is TRBV5-1 and J usage is TRBJ1-6; 9 bases agree with TRBD1. CDR3 DNA: TGCGCCAGCAGCGGGGACAGGGAAGGAACCTCTAATTCACCCCTCCACTTT. It is translated as CASSGDREGTSNSPLHF.